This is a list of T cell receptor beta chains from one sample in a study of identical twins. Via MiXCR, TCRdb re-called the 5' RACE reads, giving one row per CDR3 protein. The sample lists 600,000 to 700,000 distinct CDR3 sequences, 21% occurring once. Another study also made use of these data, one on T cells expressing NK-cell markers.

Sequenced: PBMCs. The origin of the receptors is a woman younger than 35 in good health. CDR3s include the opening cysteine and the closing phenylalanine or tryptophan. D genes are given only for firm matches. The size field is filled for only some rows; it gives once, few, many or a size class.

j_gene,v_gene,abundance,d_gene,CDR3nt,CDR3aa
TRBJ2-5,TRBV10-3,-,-,TGTGCGACCGGCCTGGAGACCCAGTACTTC,CATGLETQYF
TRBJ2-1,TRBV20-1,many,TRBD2,TGCAGTGCTAGCTCCCTAGCGGGCGCGACCTACAATGAGCAGTTCTTC,CSASSLAGATYNEQFF
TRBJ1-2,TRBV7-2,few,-,TGTGCTTCGAAGGGGTGGGGCTACACCTTC,CASKGWGYTF
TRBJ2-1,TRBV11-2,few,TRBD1,TGTGCCAGCAGCCGTTGGGACAGGGGGCGCGATGAGCAGTTCTTC,CASSRWDRGRDEQFF
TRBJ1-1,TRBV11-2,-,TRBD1,TGTGCCAGCAGCCCGGACAGGAGGAAAGCTTTCTTT,CASSPDRRKAFF
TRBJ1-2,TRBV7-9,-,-,TGTGCCAGCAGCTCTGGGACCCTCCATGGCTACACCTTC,CASSSGTLHGYTF
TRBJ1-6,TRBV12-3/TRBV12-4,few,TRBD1,TGTGCCAGCAGCTCCATGACAGGGGCCAGTTCACCCCTCCACTTT,CASSSMTGASSPLHF
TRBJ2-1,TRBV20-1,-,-,TGCAGTGCTAGAGGCCTCCAAGCGGAGCAGTTCTTC,CSARGLQAEQFF
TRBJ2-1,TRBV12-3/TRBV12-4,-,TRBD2,TGTGCCAGCAGTCTAGGGTGGCGGGAGGGGGATCTGATCGATGAGCAGTTCTTC,CASSLGWREGDLIDEQFF
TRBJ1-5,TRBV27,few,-,TGTGCCAGCAGTTTACCGACGGGGCCCCAGCATTTT,CASSLPTGPQHF
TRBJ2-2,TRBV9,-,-,TGTGCCAGCAGCGTAGTTTCTAGTCTCACCGGGGAGCTGTTTTTT,CASSVVSSLTGELFF
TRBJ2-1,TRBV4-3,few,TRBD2,TGCGCCAGCAGCCAAGACCTAGCGGGACACAATGAGCAGTTCTTC,CASSQDLAGHNEQFF
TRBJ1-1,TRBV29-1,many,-,TGCAGCTTCACAGGGAATACCTTCTCAATGAACACTGAAGCTTTCTTT,CSFTGNTFSMNTEAFF
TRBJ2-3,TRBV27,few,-,TGTGCCAGCACGTTTCTCCTTGGGGATACGCAGTATTTT,CASTFLLGDTQYF
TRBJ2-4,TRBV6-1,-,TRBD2,TGTGCCAGCATCGCGACTAGCGGGAGGGGAGCTCTAGCCAAAAACATTCAGTACTTC,CASIATSGRGALAKNIQYF
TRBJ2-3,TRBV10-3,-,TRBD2,TGTGCCATCAGTGCACTAGCGGGAGTTGGAGATACGCAGTATTTT,CAISALAGVGDTQYF
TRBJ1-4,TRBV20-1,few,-,TGCAGTGCTTTGGGGGAGAAAAAACTGTTTTTT,CSALGEKKLFF
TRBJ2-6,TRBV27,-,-,TGTGCCAGCAGCCGAGGAACAGGGCGTGGGGCCAACGTCCTGACTTTC,CASSRGTGRGANVLTF
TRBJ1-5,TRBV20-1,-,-,TGCAGTGCTACGGGGAACAATCAGCCCCAGCATTTT,CSATGNNQPQHF
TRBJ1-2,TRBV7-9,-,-,TGTGCCAGCAGCTTAGCCCAGGGCTATGGCTACACCTTC,CASSLAQGYGYTF
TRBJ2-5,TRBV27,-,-,TGTGCCAGCAGTTTCATCCGATGGCGTGGGACCTCCATGGAGGAGACCCAGTACTTC,CASSFIRWRGTSMEETQYF
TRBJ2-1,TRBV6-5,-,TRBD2,TGTGCCAGCAGTTACGGGAGGGCGAGGGACAATGAGCAGTTCTTC,CASSYGRARDNEQFF
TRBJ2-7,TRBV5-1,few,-,TGCGCCAGCAGCTTGGGACCCGAGACCCTAAGTTACGAGCAGTACTTC,CASSLGPETLSYEQYF
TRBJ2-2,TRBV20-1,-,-,TGCAGTGCTAGAGAGCACACCGGGGAGCTGTTTTTT,CSAREHTGELFF
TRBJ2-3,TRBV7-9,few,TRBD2,TGTGCCAGCAGCCAAGCGGGGAGGGGCACAGATACGCAGTATTTT,CASSQAGRGTDTQYF
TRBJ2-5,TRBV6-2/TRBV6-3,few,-,TGTGCCAGCAGTCAGTCGTGGCAAGAGACCCAGTACTTC,CASSQSWQETQYF
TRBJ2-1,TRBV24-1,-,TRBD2,TGTGCCACCAGTGATCCAGGACTAGCGGGGAACAATGAGCAGTTCTTC,CATSDPGLAGNNEQFF
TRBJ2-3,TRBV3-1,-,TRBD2,TGTGCCAGCAGCCAGGCTAGCGGGAGTCCAGATACGCAGTATTTT,CASSQASGSPDTQYF
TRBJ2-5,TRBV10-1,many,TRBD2,TGCGCCAGCAGTGAGGGGAGGCTAGCGGGAGAAGAGACCCAGTACTTC,CASSEGRLAGEETQYF
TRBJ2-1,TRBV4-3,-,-,TGCGCCAGCAGCCCGTTCCTAGCTTCCAATGAGCAGTTCTTC,CASSPFLASNEQFF
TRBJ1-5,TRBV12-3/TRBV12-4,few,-,TGTGCCAGCAGTTTTGGGCTTCAGCCCCAGCATTTT,CASSFGLQPQHF
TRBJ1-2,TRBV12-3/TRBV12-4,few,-,TGTGCCAGCAGTTTAGGGATAACAGGGAGAGGCGGCTTC,CASSLGITGRGGF
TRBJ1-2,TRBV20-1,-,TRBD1,TGCAGTGCTAGCCGGGGACAGGGGGCTTCCTATGGCTACACCTTC,CSASRGQGASYGYTF
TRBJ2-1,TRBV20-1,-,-,TGCAGTGCTAGAGAGCCGAATGGACTTAGCTCCTACAATGAGCAGTTCTTC,CSAREPNGLSSYNEQFF
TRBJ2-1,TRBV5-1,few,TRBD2,TGCGCCAGCAGCTTTAGCGGGAGGGATGGCAATGAGCAGTTCTTC,CASSFSGRDGNEQFF
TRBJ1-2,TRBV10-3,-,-,TGTGCCATCAGCGCGGGGTCGAACTATGGCTACACCTTC,CAISAGSNYGYTF
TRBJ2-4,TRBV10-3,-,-,TGTGCCATCAGTGTAAACGGGAAAATTCGGTACTTC,CAISVNGKIRYF
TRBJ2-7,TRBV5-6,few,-,TGTGCCAGCAGCTTGGGTCTCGAGACCAAGGCCTACGAGCAGTACTTC,CASSLGLETKAYEQYF